This T cell receptor (beta chain) comes out of a study of T cells after yellow fever vaccination. Study-wide findings and caveats: Weaker, the secondary response peaked sooner, at day 5 versus 15.

This clonotype was detected a few times. The antigen is not known. TCRdb re-called the 5' RACE reads with MiXCR, one entry per CDR3 protein. Here the sample spans some 150,000 distinct CDR3 sequences, 5% to 8% being singletons. Germline values: CDR1 MDHEN, CDR2 SYDVKM. The CDR3 runs 15 residues. V was clipped by 7 bases and J by 7 bases, with 22 bases between them. The sample consisted of CD4+ T cells sorted from PBMCs, taken 10 days after the yellow fever booster vaccination. This TCR was recovered from a man aged 25-45 years who received the YFV17D yellow fever vaccine. The rearrangement links TRBV28 to TRBJ1-2; maybe TRBD1 (6 bases). CDR3 region: CASITSYRDEGGYTF. CDR3 coding DNA: TGTGCCAGCATCACATCTTACAGGGATGAGGGTGGCTACACCTTC.